Below, 3 T cell receptor beta chains from the same sample are listed, as sequenced in a study of T cells after yellow fever vaccination. Via MiXCR, TCRdb re-called the 5' RACE reads, giving one row per CDR3 protein. The table has roughly 340,000 distinct CDR3 sequences, roughly 4% seen once. Specimen: PBMCs, collected 5 days after the yellow fever booster vaccination. These receptor sequences come from a man aged 18 to 29 who received the YFV17D yellow fever vaccine.

The rearrangement links TRBV29-1 to TRBJ2-5; D is perhaps TRBD1 (5 bases). Germline lookup yields CDR1 SQVTM and CDR2 ANQGSEA. The V end lost 4 bases, the J end lost 3 bases, and 12 bases lay between the germline ends. The CDR3 spans 13 residues. The CDR3 region has the DNA TGCAGCGTTGGAGACAGCCAAAAAGAGACCCAGTACTTC. Protein product: CSVGDSQKETQYF.

This clonotype was detected only a few times. This chain connects TRBV20-1 to TRBJ2-5, with unresolved D. Per germline, CDR1 DFQATT and CDR2 SNEGSKA (reference sequence). This CDR3 is 11 amino acids long. CDR3 DNA: TGCAAATCGGGCGTGGGGGAGACCCAGTACTTC. Translating gives CKSGVGETQYF.

This clonotype occurred many times. The chain combines TRBV2 with TRBJ2-7; no firm D call. Germline CDR1 is SNHLY and CDR2 is FYNNEI. Trimming left V 7 bases short and J 4 bases short, with 8 bases between. This CDR3 has 11 residues. The CDR3 region has the DNA TGTGCCAGCACTCCAGGTTACGAGCAGTACTTC. Protein product: CASTPGYEQYF. Based on the CDR3 plus reference TRBV2 and TRBJ2-7, the full variable domain is EPEVTQTPSHQVTQMGQEVILRCVPISNHLYFYWYRQILGQKVEFLVSFYNNEISEKSEIFDDQFSVERPDGSNFTLKIRSTKLEDSAMYFCASTPGYEQYFGPGTRLTVT.